This paragraph covers one T cell receptor (beta chain) sequence. Patients of the Seattle cohort, enrolled during active infection, were followed longitudinally. The data stem from a study of blood T cell repertoires in COVID-19. Study as a whole: The cDNA or gDNA used as material had been derived from T cells, B-cell-depleted T cells, or PBMCs.

Per the original data handling: Reference gene primers were amplified, and this amplification served to estimate nucleated cell counts. Libraries were prepared by immunoSEQ multiplex PCR; TCRdb keeps only in-frame clonotypes and omits some of them. V, J and clone size reflect that table, while D and trimming were determined from the DNA. The table has about 130,000 clones, around 70% seen once; the top ten hold approximately 5.9%. Trimming pared 5 bases from V and 4 bases from J, leaving 18 bases between. The germline CDR1 and CDR2 sequences are SGHTA and FQGTGA. The CDR3 extends over 15 amino acids.

This TCR derives from a man older than 75 with COVID-19, enrolled during active disease. This chain joins TRBV7-3 and TRBJ2-7; D perhaps matches TRBD1 (5 bases). Sequenced material: peripheral blood. The CDR3 DNA follows: TGTGCCAGCAGCACCGGACACGCAGCCTTTTACGAGCAGTACTTC. As protein: CASSTGHAAFYEQYF. Full variable domain (rest looked up from reference TRBV7-3 and TRBJ2-7): GAGVSQTPSNKVTEKGKYVELRCDPISGHTALYWYRQSLGQGPEFLIYFQGTGAADDSGLPNDRFFAVRPEGSVSTLKIQRTERGDSAVYLCASSTGHAAFYEQYFGPGTRLTVT.